Given below is one T cell receptor (beta chain) in context. What it binds is unknown. This CDR3 spans 14 amino acids. The germline V gene has CDR1 MNHNS and CDR2 SASEGT. J was trimmed by 2 bases and V by 7 bases; bases with no gene match: 8. Naive-designated CD8 cells lacked CD45RO, were positively enriched for CCR7, and omitted terminally differentiated effector memory CD45RA+ cells. None of the donors, who were healthy HIV-negative adults, had recently had acute infections or vaccinations. This entry comes from a study of shared clonotypes between healthy human individuals. Whole-study results and caveats: Naive subsets tended to show greater estimated richness than memory subsets. Tissue TCR repertoires likely differ from these blood-only repertoires. The generation probabilities recorded for non-shared clonotypes fell below those of clonotypes shared by all four donors.

Generated by immunoSEQ multiplex PCR, the TCRdb table keeps only in-frame clones and is missing some. The profile covers about 550,000 clones, with just under 97% appearing a single time and 0.11% taken by the ten largest. The clonotype originates from a woman aged 30 to 39 in good health. Sequencing used naive CD8+ T cells sorted from blood. The rearrangement joins TRBV6-1 to TRBJ2-7, with 7 bases that match TRBD2. CDR3 bases: TGTGCCAGCACTGGGGGGGGATACACCTACGAGCAGTACTTC. This sequence encodes CASTGGGYTYEQYF.